A selection of T cell receptor beta chains follows, all from one sample in a study of cytomegalovirus exposure and HLA in healthy donors. The data were produced by immunoSEQ multiplex PCR, yet TCRdb's version contains in-frame clones alone and is incomplete. The sample lists some 150,000 clones; more than 80% were seen once. The sample was PBMCs. These receptors were obtained from a woman aged 25 to 39 in good health and CMV-seropositive. Both conserved end residues are part of each CDR3. D genes are given only for firm matches. Size is omitted from some rows. Given values are once, few, many or a class for expanded clones.

v_call	clone_size	j_call	d_call	cdr3_nt	cdr3_aa
TRBV9	NA	TRBJ1-6	TRBD1	TGTGCCAGCAGCGTAGAGGGACAGGGAAATTCACCCCTCCACTTT	CASSVEGQGNSPLHF
TRBV5-4	NA	TRBJ1-1	TRBD1	TGTGCCAGCAGTCGGGACAGAAACACTGAAGCTTTCTTT	CASSRDRNTEAFF
TRBV4-1	NA	TRBJ2-7	TRBD1	TGCGCCAGCAGCCAAGGCGGGACAGGGGTCCCCTACGAGCAGTACTTC	CASSQGGTGVPYEQYF
TRBV28	NA	TRBJ2-5	TRBD2	TGTGCCAGCAGTCCTAATAGCGGGGCCCCAAGAGGGACCCAGTACTTC	CASSPNSGAPRGTQYF
TRBV9	NA	TRBJ1-1	TRBD1	TGTGCCAGCAGCCCAACCCACGGGACAGGACCTATGAACACTGAAGCTTTCTTT	CASSPTHGTGPMNTEAFF
TRBV7-2	NA	TRBJ2-2	NA	TGTGCCAGCAGCTCAAAACGGACAGTCTACACCGGGGAGCTGTTTTTT	CASSSKRTVYTGELFF
TRBV6-5	NA	TRBJ1-5	NA	TGTGCCAGCAGTGAGGGAAGGGCTCAGCCCCAGCATTTT	CASSEGRAQPQHF
TRBV11-2	NA	TRBJ1-4	NA	TGTGCCAGCACCGACGCGGGGACCGGTGAAAAACTGTTTTTT	CASTDAGTGEKLFF
TRBV5-5	NA	TRBJ2-3	NA	TGTGCCAGCAGCTTGACAGGGTTCACAGATACGCAGTATTTT	CASSLTGFTDTQYF
TRBV18	NA	TRBJ1-1	NA	TGTGCCAGCACACAAACTGAACCAGGGTGGCCGACTGAAGCTTTCTTT	CASTQTEPGWPTEAFF
TRBV6-5	NA	TRBJ2-6	TRBD1	TGTGCCAGCAGTTACAACACAGGGGATGGGGCCAACGTCCTGACTTTC	CASSYNTGDGANVLTF
TRBV7-2	NA	TRBJ1-6	NA	TGTGCCAGCAGCTTAAGCGCGGCGAATTCACCCCTCCACTTT	CASSLSAANSPLHF
TRBV4-1	NA	TRBJ2-5	TRBD1	TGCGCCAGCAGCCTCGGACAGGGGCGAATTCAAGAGACCCAGTACTTC	CASSLGQGRIQETQYF
TRBV9	few	TRBJ2-2	NA	TGTGCCAGCAGCGTCACCGGGACACCCACCGGGGAGCTGTTTTTT	CASSVTGTPTGELFF
TRBV19	NA	TRBJ1-2	NA	TGTGCCAGTAGGCCAGGGGATAACCATAACTATGGCTACACCTTC	CASRPGDNHNYGYTF
TRBV2	NA	TRBJ2-7	NA	TGTGCCAGCAGTGAAGGATATGGGGGCGTATTCTACGAGCAGTACTTC	CASSEGYGGVFYEQYF
TRBV6-1	NA	TRBJ2-6	TRBD1	TGTGCCAGCGGACAGGGGTCGGCTGGGGCCAACGTCCTGACTTTC	CASGQGSAGANVLTF
TRBV5-6	NA	TRBJ2-1	TRBD2	TGTGCCAGCGCCTGGGAGGGCTACAATGAGCAGTTCTTC	CASAWEGYNEQFF
TRBV7-2	NA	TRBJ1-5	NA	TGTGCCAGCAGCACAATGGGGGGGAGCAATCAGCCCCAGCATTTT	CASSTMGGSNQPQHF
TRBV6-5	NA	TRBJ1-5	NA	TGTGCCGAGCACCATAATCAGCCCCAGCATTTT	CAEHHNQPQHF
TRBV5-5	NA	TRBJ2-2	TRBD1	TGTGCCAGCAGCTGGCCGGGACAGGAAAACACCGGGGAGCTGTTTTTT	CASSWPGQENTGELFF
TRBV2	NA	TRBJ2-3	NA	TGTGCCAGCAGCCCATGGGACTCCACAGATACGCAGTATTTT	CASSPWDSTDTQYF
TRBV27	NA	TRBJ2-7	NA	TGTGCCAGCAGTCCAAAACGGGGGTTCTACGAGCAGTACTTC	CASSPKRGFYEQYF
TRBV18	NA	TRBJ2-1	TRBD2	TGTGCCAGCTCACTCTTAGCGGGGGGATCCTACAATGAGCAGTTCTTC	CASSLLAGGSYNEQFF
TRBV7-6	NA	TRBJ2-2	TRBD2	TGTGCCAGCACCCGGGGGGGCTTCGGGGAGCTGTTTTTT	CASTRGGFGELFF
TRBV27	NA	TRBJ1-1	NA	TGTGCCAGCAGTTCCAGATACACTGAAGCTTTCTTT	CASSSRYTEAFF
TRBV6-1	NA	TRBJ1-2	TRBD1	TGTGCCAGCAGAGGGGACAGGGGGTTCTATGGCTACACCTTC	CASRGDRGFYGYTF
TRBV6-5	NA	TRBJ1-1	NA	TGTGCCAGCAGAAACCCGCAGGACACTGAAGCTTTCTTT	CASRNPQDTEAFF
TRBV7-3	NA	TRBJ2-7	TRBD2	TGTGCCAGCAGCTTATACATAGCGGGGGACTACGAGCAGTACTTC	CASSLYIAGDYEQYF
TRBV7-2	NA	TRBJ1-1	NA	TGTGCCAGCTCATACAGTCAGGGTGGCACTGAAGCTTTCTTT	CASSYSQGGTEAFF
TRBV6-5	NA	TRBJ1-3	NA	TGTGCCAGCAGTTACTCGAGATACTCTGGAAACACCATATATTTT	CASSYSRYSGNTIYF
TRBV18	NA	TRBJ2-7	TRBD1	TGTGCCAGCCCCCCCAAGCCGGGACAGGGTAACTACGAGCAGTACTTC	CASPPKPGQGNYEQYF
TRBV21-1	once	TRBJ1-2	NA	TGTGCCAGCAGCAAAGCGCTTACAGGACATGGCTACACCTTC	CASSKALTGHGYTF
TRBV28	NA	TRBJ1-1	TRBD1	TGTGCCAGCAGCTTACCCCCAGGGGGCCAGCTAGTGGCTTTCTTT	CASSLPPGGQLVAFF
TRBV6-6	NA	TRBJ2-3	NA	TGTGCCAGCAGTTGGGGGGGGGACAACACAGATACGCAGTATTTT	CASSWGGDNTDTQYF
TRBV6-6	few	TRBJ1-2	TRBD1	TGTGCCAGCAGTTACTCCGGGACAGAATATGGCTACACCTTC	CASSYSGTEYGYTF
TRBV19	NA	TRBJ1-2	NA	TGTGCCAGTAGCCCTCTGGGGACAACGAACGTAGGCTATGGCTACACCTTC	CASSPLGTTNVGYGYTF
TRBV28	few	TRBJ1-6	TRBD1	TGTGCCAGCAGTTTCCAGGGGGCGGATAATTCACCCCTCCACTTT	CASSFQGADNSPLHF
TRBV5-1	NA	TRBJ1-2	NA	TGCGCCAGCAGCTTGGCCTCGGGGGAGAACTATGGCTACACCTTC	CASSLASGENYGYTF
TRBV4-1	NA	TRBJ1-5	NA	TGCGCCAGCAGCCCCAGTTGGGGGGTTACGATGGATCAGCCCCAGCATTTT	CASSPSWGVTMDQPQHF
TRBV7-8	NA	TRBJ2-5	TRBD1	TGTGCCAGCAGCTTGGGGCAGGGGGCCGTAGAGACCCAGTACTTC	CASSLGQGAVETQYF
TRBV7-9	NA	TRBJ2-5	TRBD1	TGTGCCAGCAGCCCGAGGGGGCAATACCAAGAGACCCAGTACTTC	CASSPRGQYQETQYF
TRBV2	few	TRBJ1-2	NA	TGTGCCAGCACCCAAGACGCAGGACTTTATGGCTACACCTTC	CASTQDAGLYGYTF
TRBV29-1	NA	TRBJ2-2	TRBD2	TGCAGCGTTGAAGTAGCGGGGGGTAACACCGGGGAGCTGTTTTTT	CSVEVAGGNTGELFF
TRBV10-3	NA	TRBJ1-6	TRBD1	TGTGCCATTGGACAGGAGTATAATTCACCCCTCCACTTT	CAIGQEYNSPLHF
TRBV12-1	NA	TRBJ1-2	NA	TGTGCCAGCAGCTTTCCCCACAGGTCCCACCCAGCTAACTATGGCTACACCTTC	CASSFPHRSHPANYGYTF
TRBV2	NA	TRBJ1-2	NA	TGTGCCAGCAATGGGGCGTGGAGAGGTGAACATGGCTACACCTTC	CASNGAWRGEHGYTF
TRBV28	NA	TRBJ1-4	TRBD1	TGTGCCAGCAGTTTTCAGGACAGGGACAATGAAAAACTGTTTTTT	CASSFQDRDNEKLFF